These T cell receptor beta chains were read from a single sample in a study of cytomegalovirus exposure and HLA in healthy donors. The assay was immunoSEQ multiplex PCR, and TCRdb's table has in-frame clones only and misses some. There are 150,000 or so clones in the sample; around three quarters occur only once, and roughly 1% lies in the top ten. The sequenced sample consisted of PBMCs. The origin of the receptors is a woman in her thirties or forties in good health and CMV-seronegative. Each CDR3 is given with its conserved first and last residue. Each record gives: D gene, J gene, clone size, V gene, CDR3 protein, CDR3 DNA. D genes are given only for firm matches. Size is stated for part of the rows, as once, few or many counts, or as a class when the clone is expanded.

-,TRBJ2-3,-,TRBV10-1,CASSEFALVYSDTQYF,TGCGCCAGCAGTGAGTTTGCACTAGTGTATTCAGATACGCAGTATTTT
-,TRBJ1-1,-,TRBV9,CASSPLGVMNTEAFF,TGTGCCAGCAGCCCCCTGGGAGTTATGAACACTGAAGCTTTCTTT
TRBD1,TRBJ1-5,few,TRBV2,CASSPSGQGSQPQHF,TGTGCCAGCAGTCCCTCGGGACAGGGGAGTCAGCCCCAGCATTTT
-,TRBJ1-1,-,TRBV6-5,CASSYGGDTEAFF,TGTGCCAGCAGTTACGGTGGAGACACTGAAGCTTTCTTT
-,TRBJ1-5,few,TRBV5-6,CASSLAGDSNQPQHF,TGTGCCAGCAGTCTGGCCGGGGATAGCAATCAGCCCCAGCATTTT
TRBD2,TRBJ2-7,-,TRBV30,CAWSRREGRGEQYF,TGTGCCTGGAGTAGGCGGGAGGGCCGCGGCGAGCAGTACTTC
-,TRBJ1-1,-,TRBV11-3,CASRLKPGDEAFF,TGTGCCAGCAGACTTAAACCCGGTGATGAAGCTTTCTTT
TRBD2,TRBJ2-7,-,TRBV5-1,CASSEIAGGEQYF,TGCGCCAGCAGCGAGATAGCGGGAGGAGAGCAGTACTTC
TRBD1,TRBJ2-1,-,TRBV30,CAWSPGTGRDEQFF,TGTGCCTGGAGTCCCGGGACAGGGAGGGATGAGCAGTTCTTC
TRBD2,TRBJ2-7,-,TRBV30,CAWRTPREGEQYF,TGTGCCTGGAGGACACCCCGGGAGGGAGAGCAGTACTTC
-,TRBJ2-7,-,TRBV18,CASSPGQFGEQYF,TGTGCCAGCTCACCCGGACAGTTCGGCGAGCAGTACTTC
-,TRBJ2-5,-,TRBV5-1,CASSLDGATQYF,TGCGCCAGCAGCTTGGACGGAGCGACCCAGTACTTC
-,TRBJ2-2,-,TRBV2,CASSASQANTGELFF,TGTGCCAGCAGCGCGTCACAGGCGAACACCGGGGAGCTGTTTTTT
-,TRBJ1-3,-,TRBV4-2,CASSLLMGTGGNTIYF,TGTGCCAGCAGCCTATTAATGGGGACTGGTGGAAACACCATATATTTT
-,TRBJ2-5,few,TRBV2,CASSPWGLQETQYF,TGTGCCAGCAGCCCCTGGGGCCTCCAAGAGACCCAGTACTTC
-,TRBJ2-2,-,TRBV29-1,CSVRQVNTGELFF,TGCAGCGTAAGACAGGTTAACACCGGGGAGCTGTTTTTT
TRBD2,TRBJ2-3,-,TRBV5-1,CASSVTSTRTDTQYF,TGCGCCAGCAGCGTGACTAGCACCCGCACAGATACGCAGTATTTT
TRBD2,TRBJ2-5,many,TRBV7-7,CASSLLAEQETQYF,TGTGCTAGCAGCCTTCTAGCGGAGCAAGAGACCCAGTACTTC
-,TRBJ2-1,-,TRBV5-6,CASSLKRARLDWNEQFF,TGTGCCAGCAGCTTGAAAAGGGCGAGACTGGACTGGAATGAGCAGTTCTTC
-,TRBJ2-3,-,TRBV30,CAWNRDSNSHTQYF,TGTGCCTGGAATCGGGACTCCAATTCTCATACGCAGTATTTT
-,TRBJ1-1,-,TRBV5-1,CASSLGQVTEAFF,TGCGCCAGCAGCTTGGGGCAGGTCACTGAAGCTTTCTTT
TRBD2,TRBJ2-7,-,TRBV2,CASRTPTSGTSYEQYF,TGTGCCAGCCGAACACCTACTAGCGGGACCTCCTACGAGCAGTACTTC
TRBD2,TRBJ2-1,-,TRBV11-1,CASSLDSGRFNSYNEQFF,TGTGCCAGCAGCTTAGATAGCGGGAGGTTTAACTCCTACAATGAGCAGTTCTTC
TRBD2,TRBJ2-1,-,TRBV30,CAWRTPGTSGPNEQFF,TGTGCCTGGAGGACCCCCGGGACTAGCGGGCCCAATGAGCAGTTCTTC
-,TRBJ2-3,-,TRBV18,CASSPAGREGTDTQYF,TGTGCCAGCTCACCCGCCGGGAGAGAAGGCACAGATACGCAGTATTTT
TRBD2,TRBJ2-1,-,TRBV30,CAWSGATSGRNTDEQFF,TGTGCCTGGAGTGGGGCGACTAGCGGGAGGAATACGGATGAGCAGTTCTTC
TRBD2,TRBJ2-2,-,TRBV5-1,CASTRRGLAGVAAGELFF,TGCGCCAGCACCCGAAGGGGACTAGCGGGAGTGGCCGCCGGGGAGCTGTTTTTT
TRBD2,TRBJ2-5,-,TRBV10-3,CAISVTAGAGRETQYF,TGTGCCATCAGTGTGACTGCGGGAGCAGGAAGGGAGACCCAGTACTTC
-,TRBJ2-6,-,TRBV10-1,CASSGPWRGPFSGANVLTF,TGCGCCAGCAGTGGGCCTTGGAGGGGACCTTTCTCTGGGGCCAACGTCCTGACTTTC
TRBD1,TRBJ2-7,-,TRBV25-1,CASSVDPGQGSYEQYF,TGTGCCAGCAGTGTCGATCCGGGACAGGGGTCCTACGAGCAGTACTTC
TRBD2,TRBJ2-7,-,TRBV27,CASSTPGGDTSPYEQYF,TGTGCCAGCAGTACCCCCGGGGGGGACACATCCCCCTACGAGCAGTACTTC
TRBD2,TRBJ2-3,-,TRBV27,CASSFSLAGVTDTQYF,TGTGCCAGCAGTTTTTCGCTAGCGGGAGTCACAGATACGCAGTATTTT
TRBD2,TRBJ2-7,-,TRBV7-2,CASSSTSGAYEQYF,TGTGCCAGCAGTAGCACTAGCGGAGCCTACGAGCAGTACTTC
TRBD1,TRBJ1-1,-,TRBV5-1,CASSSTGGKGTEAFF,TGCGCCAGCAGCTCGACAGGGGGCAAGGGCACTGAAGCTTTCTTT
-,TRBJ2-7,-,TRBV27,CASSGGHGGEQYF,TGTGCCAGCAGTGGGGGCCACGGTGGAGAGCAGTACTTC
TRBD2,TRBJ2-5,-,TRBV10-2,CASSGVTSGRPQETQYF,TGCGCCAGCAGTGGGGTGACTAGCGGGAGGCCCCAAGAGACCCAGTACTTC
TRBD1,TRBJ2-7,-,TRBV4-1,CASSQDFGQGPYEQYF,TGCGCCAGCAGCCAAGATTTCGGACAGGGGCCCTACGAGCAGTACTTC
TRBD1,TRBJ1-5,-,TRBV6-1,CASKTQGVQPQHF,TGTGCCAGCAAAACGCAGGGGGTGCAGCCCCAGCATTTT
-,TRBJ2-3,-,TRBV6-5,CASSYSRPPEGTQYF,TGTGCCAGCAGTTACTCTAGGCCCCCTGAGGGTACGCAGTATTTT
TRBD2,TRBJ2-3,-,TRBV5-1,CASSLGAGSTDTQYF,TGCGCCAGCAGCTTAGGAGCGGGGTCCACAGATACGCAGTATTTT
-,TRBJ2-4,-,TRBV5-4,CASSLAGTKNIQYF,TGTGCCAGCAGCTTGGCAGGGACCAAAAACATTCAGTACTTC